This T cell receptor beta chain was observed in a study of blood T cell repertoires in COVID-19. Study information: Acute and convalescent COVID-19 specimens originated in the United States, Italy and Spain. T cells, B-cell-depleted T cells, or PBMCs provided the cDNA or gDNA that served as material.

This CDR3 is built from 17 residues. Germline V gives CDR1 MNHEY, CDR2 SMNVEV (reference sequence). V gave up 5 bases and J gave up 3 bases; unmatched junction bases: 10. Per the authors' pipeline: Quantification of nucleated cells was approximated via reference gene primer amplification. Repertoires were generated with immunoSEQ multiplex PCR, while TCRdb's copy carries only in-frame clones and drops some. That table is the source of V, J and clone size, and D and trimming were worked out from the DNA. The repertoire holds 80,000 or so clones, with 75% to 90% as singletons. The chain uses TRBV27 and TRBJ2-7; 13 bases map to TRBD2. Sequencing used peripheral blood. This clonotype originated in a woman between 65 and 79 years old with acute or convalescent COVID-19. Here the CDR3 DNA reads TGTGCCAGCAGTCCGACTCCGGGACTAGCGGGGAACTACGAGCAGTACTTC. It yields the protein CASSPTPGLAGNYEQYF.